This TCR beta chain was captured by sequencing in a study of T-cell reconstitution after alpha-beta-depleted transplantation in children. Unique molecular identifiers were incorporated during preparation of the TCRbeta library. TCRdb fed the PCR reads into MiXCR, producing one record per CDR3 protein. The sample has approximately 500,000 distinct CDR3 sequences; around 27% are singletons. Trimming removed 0 bases from V and 6 bases from J, with 10 bases in between. This CDR3 has 14 residues. This sequence originates from a boy in the first two years of life with Wiskott-Aldrich syndrome, due to receive a stem cell transplant. This sample comprised PBMCs, obtained before TCRalphabeta/CD19-depleted stem cell transplant. The V gene is TRBV12-3 or TRBV12-4, the J gene TRBJ2-3, with D maybe TRBD2 (6 bases). The CDR3 loop is CASSLAERADTQYF. DNA of the CDR3: TGTGCCAGCAGTTTAGCCGAGCGGGCCGATACGCAGTATTTT.